The sequence of this TCR beta chain was determined in a study of cytomegalovirus exposure and HLA in healthy donors. Turning to the study itself: The 100 to 150 validation repertoires and the approximately 690 first-cohort repertoires shared a platform, a later analysis reported.

General observations from the study: Published work reported that the classifier diagnosed cytomegalovirus status with high specificity and sensitivity. That first-cohort TCR clusters tended to co-occur in the 95 to 150 validation repertoires was found in a later analysis. Rarity marked most TCR sequences, yet some public TCRs occurred in many donors.

V was trimmed by 0 bases and J by 8 bases, leaving 17 bases between them. The CDR3 totals 17 residues. Germline-derived CDR1 and CDR2 are LGHNA and YSLEER. As concerns this clone: Its antigen is currently unknown.

Assay: immunoSEQ multiplex PCR; the TCRdb copy retains only in-frame clones and omits some. The sample records about 73,000 clones, 70% to 90% being singletons. The sequencing sample was made of PBMCs. V gene TRBV4-3 combines with J gene TRBJ1-6; D is possibly TRBD1 (6 bases). The receptor's source is a woman aged 18-35 years in good health and CMV-seropositive. CDR3 in amino acids: CASSQESPVAGDSPLHF. CDR3 bases: TGCGCCAGCAGCCAAGAATCCCCTGTGGCAGGGGATTCACCCCTCCACTTT.